This TCR beta chain derives from a study of T cells in Graves' hyperthyroidism and ophthalmopathy. The CDR3 is 13 residues long. CDR1 and CDR2 (germline): GTSNPN, SVGIG (reference sequence). The V end was cut by 2 bases, the J end by 5 bases, with 10 bases between. Of note for this clonotype: Its antigen remains unknown.

RNA transcripts yielded amplified TCR beta CDR3 regions. The TCR CDR3 first-round RT-PCR relied on the HTBI primer set. From the multiplex PCR reads, TCRdb called clonotypes with MiXCR, one entry per CDR3 protein. The table shows 380,000 or so distinct CDR3 sequences, with approximately 19% occurring only once. Findings and caveats of the study: Ophthalmopathy prediction by the model preceded onset by a median about 6 months.

Patients between 18 and 65 years old had hyperthyroidism, newly diagnosed and lasting under 2 months. PBMCs came from more than 8.5 ml fresh peripheral blood. This receptor was obtained from a woman under 30 with Graves' hyperthyroidism. Material for sequencing was blood. The chain couples TRBV30 to TRBJ1-5, with D tentatively TRBD1 (5 bases). Written as DNA, the CDR3 is TGTGCCTGGAGTCGGGACGGAGATCAGCCCCAGCATTTT. The encoded protein is CAWSRDGDQPQHF.